The sequence of this TCR beta chain was determined in a study of blood T cell repertoires in COVID-19. Study context: T cells, B-cell-depleted T cells, or PBMCs provided the cDNA or gDNA that served as material.

This clone has more than one count but fewer than ten. The Seattle patients, enrolled during active infection, were followed longitudinally. Clones were sequenced by immunoSEQ multiplex PCR, and TCRdb holds only the in-frame ones, with some missing. This sample has more than 9,500 clones, with about 76% found just once. This receptor was identified in a man in his sixties with COVID-19, enrolled during active disease. The specimen sequenced was peripheral blood.

The CDR3 DNA follows: TGTGCCAGCAGTGCCCTACCGGGACAGGGGGCTAATGAGCAGTTCTTC. Translated, it gives CASSALPGQGANEQFF. The chain combines TRBV6-1 with TRBJ2-1, with 12 positions matching TRBD1. Germline V gene lookup returns CDR1 MNHNS and CDR2 SASEGT. This CDR3 has 16 residues. V shed 4 bases and J 7 bases; nucleotides not matched to a gene: 8.